This record looks at one T cell receptor beta chain sequence and its context. The germline V gene encodes CDR1 SGHRS and CDR2 YFSETQ. Unmatched junction bases numbered 5, after V lost 0 bases and J lost 6 bases. This CDR3 has 15 residues. This record comes from a study of blood T cell repertoires in COVID-19. TCRdb's copy holds only in-frame clones and misses some; the assay was immunoSEQ multiplex PCR. The table records more than 200,000 clones, around 80% of them present only once. Sequencing used peripheral blood. The clonotype was recovered from a man aged 35 to 55 with active or convalescent COVID-19. The chain combines TRBV5-1 with TRBJ1-2, with 10 positions matching TRBD1. The chain's CDR3 is CASSLVGTGDDGYTF. In nucleotides, the CDR3 is TGCGCCAGCAGCTTGGTGGGGACAGGGGATGATGGCTACACCTTC.